This T cell receptor (beta chain) was recorded in a study of regulatory T cells in long-lasting Graves disease. This clonotype occurred a few times. Its matching antigen is unknown. Germline loops: CDR1 DFQATT, CDR2 SNEGSKA (reference sequence). J gave up 6 bases and V 0 bases, and 5 bases lay outside the gene matches. The CDR3 extends over 14 amino acids. General study findings and limits: A limited number of samples was an acknowledged limitation.

Construction of TCR beta libraries relied on iRepertoire HTBI primers and on Arm-PCR targeting CDR3 regions. TCRdb re-called the multiplex PCR reads with MiXCR, one entry per CDR3 protein. Of hundreds of thousands of distinct CDR3 sequences in the sample, approximately 15% were seen once. Time point defined: newly diagnosed GD, antithyroid drugs for less than 3 months. With RNA extracted from PBMCs as input, the TCR library was made. The same specimen was also included in a second study, on T cells in Graves' hyperthyroidism and ophthalmopathy.

The sequence derives from a man aged 25-45 years with Graves disease. The genes are TRBV20-1 and TRBJ1-5, with 7 bases that match TRBD1. Sequencing was performed on peripheral blood mononuclear cells (PBMCs), taken at new diagnosis, from a patient treated with antithyroid drugs. Written as DNA, the CDR3 is TGCAGTGCTAGAGATTCGGCAGGGGGTCAGCCCCAGCATTTT. Its translation: CSARDSAGGQPQHF.